This T cell receptor (beta chain) came from a study of blood T cell repertoires in COVID-19. Study information: Spain, Italy and the United States supplied samples that represented acute and convalescent COVID-19.

This CDR3 comprises 16 residues. Germline values: CDR1 KGHDR, CDR2 SFDVKD. Germline trimming cut 7 bases from V and 5 bases from J; bases unmatched to any gene: 12. Everyone who took part was roughly 18 to 89 years old, and they came from about two dozen US areas. Sequencing was performed with immunoSEQ multiplex PCR; in TCRdb, only in-frame clones are kept and a portion is missing. In the table there are about 330,000 clones, under 95% of which are singletons. The chain employs TRBV24-1 and TRBJ1-5, with 8 bases matching TRBD1. This clonotype was sampled from a woman under 40 who had recovered from COVID-19. The sample taken for sequencing was PBMCs or T cells enriched from blood (not recorded which). CDR3 amino acids: CATSDPSQGEYQPQHF. DNA for the CDR3: TGTGCCACCAGCGACCCTTCACAGGGGGAGTATCAGCCCCAGCATTTT.